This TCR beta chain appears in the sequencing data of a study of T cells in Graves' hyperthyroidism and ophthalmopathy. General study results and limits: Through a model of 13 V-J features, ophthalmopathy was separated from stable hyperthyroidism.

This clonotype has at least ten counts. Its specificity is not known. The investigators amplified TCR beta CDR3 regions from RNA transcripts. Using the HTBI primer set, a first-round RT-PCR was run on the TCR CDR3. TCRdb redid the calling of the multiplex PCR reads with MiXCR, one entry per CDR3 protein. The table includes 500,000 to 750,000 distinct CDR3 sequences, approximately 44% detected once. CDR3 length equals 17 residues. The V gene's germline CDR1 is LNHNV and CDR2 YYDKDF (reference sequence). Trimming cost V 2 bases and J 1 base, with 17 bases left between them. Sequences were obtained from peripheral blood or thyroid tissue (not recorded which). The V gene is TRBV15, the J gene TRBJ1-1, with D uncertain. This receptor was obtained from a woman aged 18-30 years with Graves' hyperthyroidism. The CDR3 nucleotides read TGTGCCACCAGCAGATTATCTTACGCGCGGGCGAACACTGAAGCTTTCTTT. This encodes CATSRLSYARANTEAFF.